The 17 T cell receptor beta chains given below trace back to one sample, sequenced in a study of T cell changes during pregnancy in multiple sclerosis. Clones were read by immunoSEQ multiplex PCR, and TCRdb kept only the in-frame ones, dropping some. The table shows 45,000 to 50,000 clones, with roughly nine tenths occurring only once. The specimen was CD4+ T cells from peripheral blood mononuclear cells, collected in the second trimester of pregnancy. These receptors all stem from a female donor in good health, enrolled as a control in a pregnancy study.

This chain joins TRBV19 and TRBJ1-1, with D uncertain. Germline CDR1 and CDR2: LNHDA and SQIVND (reference sequence). Trimming shortened V by 7 bases and J by 1 base, and 16 bases separated the two germline ends. This CDR3 is built from 15 residues. CDR3 bases: TGTGCCAGTACACCCTTACGACTGGAGAACACTGAAGCTTTCTTT. Translated, it gives CASTPLRLENTEAFF.

This chain uses TRBV5-4 with TRBJ2-3, with 7 bases matching TRBD1. The V gene's germline CDR1 is SGHNT and CDR2 YYREEE (reference sequence). The junction had 11 bases not matched to a gene; V was cut back by 3 bases and J by 4 bases. The CDR3 length is 16 residues. CDR3 sequence (DNA): TGTGCCAGCAGCTCCCAGAGACAGGGATTCCCAGATACGCAGTATTTT. Its protein is CASSSQRQGFPDTQYF.

This sequence joins TRBV7-2 and TRBJ1-5; tentative D call: TRBD1 (5 bases). The germline gives CDR1 SGHTA, CDR2 FQGNSA. This CDR3 has 14 amino acids. V was pared by 4 bases and J by 3 bases, with 10 bases between. In nucleotides, the CDR3 is TGTGCCAGCAGCTCGGACACTTCCAATCAGCCCCAGCATTTT. It translates to CASSSDTSNQPQHF.

The chain couples TRBV27 to TRBJ1-5; D not certain. Per the germline V gene, CDR1 is MNHEY and CDR2 is SMNVEV (reference sequence). This CDR3 spans 15 amino acids. V lost 6 bases and J lost 2, with 14 bases in between. CDR3 protein: CASSLGGSRNQPQHF. The DNA of the CDR3 is TGTGCCAGCAGCCTAGGAGGCAGCCGCAATCAGCCCCAGCATTTT.

This clone has a handful of counts. The CDR3 protein is CASSIEAQITEAFF. The CDR3 DNA sequence: TGTGCCAGTAGTATAGAGGCACAGATCACTGAAGCTTTCTTT. V and J are TRBV19 and TRBJ1-1; D is ambiguous. This CDR3 contains 14 residues. Germline CDR1 is LNHDA and CDR2 is SQIVND (reference sequence). V gave up 0 bases and J gave up 4 bases, with 9 bases separating them.

The chain is built from TRBV19 and TRBJ1-1; 11 bases are shared with TRBD1. V shed 6 bases and J 6 bases; nucleotides not matched to a gene: 9. CDR1 is LNHDA and CDR2 is SQIVND in the germline V gene (reference sequence). This CDR3 region has 15 residues. The CDR3 loop is CASSPGQGVGAEAFF. The CDR3 DNA is TGTGCCAGTAGCCCGGGACAGGGGGTCGGGGCTGAAGCTTTCTTT.

The chain recombines TRBV27 with TRBJ2-7; 8 nucleotides match TRBD1. CDR1 is MNHEY and CDR2 is SMNVEV in the germline V gene (reference sequence). CDR3 length equals 17 residues. The junction had 11 bases not matched to a gene; V was cut back by 4 bases and J by 0 bases. In DNA form, the CDR3 reads TGTGCCAGCAGTTCAGGGTTTGGACAGGGCCTCTCCTACGAGCAGTACTTC. This encodes CASSSGFGQGLSYEQYF.

CDR3 amino acids: CASSPKGGVRGYTF. The DNA of the CDR3 is TGTGCCAGCAGCCCCAAAGGCGGGGTTCGGGGCTACACCTTC. This sequence joins TRBV11-1 and TRBJ1-2; D call uncertain. V gave up 5 bases and J gave up 8 bases, with 18 bases separating them. This CDR3 comprises 14 residues. Germline CDR1 is SGHAT and CDR2 is FQDESV (reference sequence).

This chain connects TRBV7-9 to TRBJ1-2; D gene uncertain. The CDR3 has 15 residues. With 7 bases removed from V and 1 base from J, the gap between germline ends came to 16 bases. Germline V gene data show CDR1 as SEHNR and CDR2 as FQNEAQ (reference sequence). The CDR3 is CASMSDTGINYGYTF. CDR3 DNA: TGTGCCAGCATGTCTGATACCGGGATTAACTATGGCTACACCTTC. The entire variable domain, with the rest obtained from reference TRBV7-9 and TRBJ1-2, is as follows: DTGVSQNPRHKITKRGQNVTFRCDPISEHNRLYWYRQTLGQGPEFLTYFQNEAQLEKSRLLSDRFSAERPKGSFSTLEIQRTEQGDSAMYLCASMSDTGINYGYTFGSGTRLTVV.

The chain carries TRBV19 and TRBJ1-2; 10 nucleotides line up with TRBD1. J gave up 7 bases and V 4 bases, and 9 bases lay outside the gene matches. The germline V gene has CDR1 LNHDA and CDR2 SQIVND (reference sequence). The CDR3 is 15 residues long. The CDR3 is CASSTAMGQGFGYTF. The CDR3 DNA is TGTGCCAGTAGTACGGCCATGGGACAGGGGTTTGGCTACACCTTC.

The chain uses TRBV19 and TRBJ2-1, with TRBD1 matching over 9 bases. This CDR3 has 14 amino acids. With 1 base clipped from V and 15 bases from J, the junction kept 10 bases outside the gene matches. The germline CDR1 and CDR2 sequences are LNHDA and SQIVND (reference sequence). The CDR3 region has the DNA TGTGCCAGTAGTATAGGGAACGACGGACAGGGGCGGTTCTTC. It codes for CASSIGNDGQGRFF. Looking up the rest from reference TRBV19 and TRBJ2-1 gives the full variable domain: DGGITQSPKYLFRKEGQNVTLSCEQNLNHDAMYWYRQDPGQGLRLIYYSQIVNDFQKGDIAEGYSVSREKKESFPLTVTSAQKNPTAFYLCASSIGNDGQGRFFGPGTRLTVL.

The chain joins TRBV7-9 to TRBJ1-2; 8 nucleotides match TRBD1. With V trimmed by 5 bases and J by 1 base, 9 bases remained unmatched. The CDR3 spans 16 residues. Germline CDR1 is SEHNR and CDR2 is FQNEAQ (reference sequence). CDR3 protein: CASSIQTGAGNYGYTF. CDR3 sequence (DNA): TGTGCCAGCAGCATACAGACAGGGGCTGGTAACTATGGCTACACCTTC. Complete variable domain (other parts from reference TRBV7-9 and TRBJ1-2): DTGVSQNPRHKITKRGQNVTFRCDPISEHNRLYWYRQTLGQGPEFLTYFQNEAQLEKSRLLSDRFSAERPKGSFSTLEIQRTEQGDSAMYLCASSIQTGAGNYGYTFGSGTRLTVV.

The rearrangement uses TRBV25-1 and TRBJ2-2; the match to TRBD2 covers 8 bases. Germline values: CDR1 MGHDK, CDR2 SYGVNS. The CDR3 sequence is 18 residues long. V was clipped by 5 bases and J by 8 bases; unmatched bases: 19. This CDR3 is CASSNPDYAGGRFGELFF. The CDR3 DNA follows: TGTGCCAGCAGTAACCCGGACTACGCGGGGGGCCGGTTTGGGGAGCTGTTTTTT. Full variable domain (missing parts from reference TRBV25-1 and TRBJ2-2): EADIYQTPRYLVIGTGKKITLECSQTMGHDKMYWYQQDPGMELHLIHYSYGVNSTEKGDLSSESTVSRIRTEHFPLTLESARPSHTSQYLCASSNPDYAGGRFGELFFGEGSRLTVL.

This chain uses TRBV19 with TRBJ1-4, with a tentative D call TRBD1 (6 bases). V gave up 4 bases and J gave up 2 bases, with 11 bases separating them. Germline V CDR1 and CDR2: LNHDA, SQIVND (reference sequence). The CDR3 consists of 15 residues. The CDR3 here is CASSTQGSTNEKLFF. As DNA, the CDR3 is TGTGCCAGTAGTACCCAGGGGTCCACTAATGAAAAACTGTTTTTT.

The rearrangement links TRBV7-9 to TRBJ2-1, with 9 positions matching TRBD1. The V gene end was trimmed by 5 bases and the J gene end by 2 bases; junction bases not matched to a gene: 4. CDR1 SEHNR and CDR2 FQNEAQ come from the germline V gene (reference sequence). The CDR3 is 15 residues long. The CDR3 DNA follows: TGTGCCAGCAGCCCCCGACAGGGGGCCTACAATGAGCAGTTCTTC. Translating it yields CASSPRQGAYNEQFF. Filled out from reference TRBV7-9 and TRBJ2-1, the complete variable domain reads DTGVSQNPRHKITKRGQNVTFRCDPISEHNRLYWYRQTLGQGPEFLTYFQNEAQLEKSRLLSDRFSAERPKGSFSTLEIQRTEQGDSAMYLCASSPRQGAYNEQFFGPGTRLTVL.

This chain joins TRBV9 and TRBJ1-1, with D possibly TRBD1 on 6 matching bases. The germline V gene has CDR1 SGDLS and CDR2 YYNGEE. V lost 3 bases and J 3 bases, leaving 15 bases between the germline ends. The CDR3 sequence is 15 residues long. This CDR3 is CASSARPGADTEAFF. CDR3 DNA: TGTGCCAGCAGCGCCCGTCCAGGGGCGGACACTGAAGCTTTCTTT.

The rearrangement joins TRBV11-3 to TRBJ1-1; weak D call: TRBD1 (5 bases). Germline V gives CDR1 SGHNT, CDR2 YENEEA. The CDR3 runs to 15 residues. V shed 3 bases and J shed 4 bases, with 15 bases lying between them. The CDR3 region has the DNA TGTGCCAGCAGCTTTGGAAGCGGGGGGTTCACTGAAGCTTTCTTT. It encodes CASSFGSGGFTEAFF.